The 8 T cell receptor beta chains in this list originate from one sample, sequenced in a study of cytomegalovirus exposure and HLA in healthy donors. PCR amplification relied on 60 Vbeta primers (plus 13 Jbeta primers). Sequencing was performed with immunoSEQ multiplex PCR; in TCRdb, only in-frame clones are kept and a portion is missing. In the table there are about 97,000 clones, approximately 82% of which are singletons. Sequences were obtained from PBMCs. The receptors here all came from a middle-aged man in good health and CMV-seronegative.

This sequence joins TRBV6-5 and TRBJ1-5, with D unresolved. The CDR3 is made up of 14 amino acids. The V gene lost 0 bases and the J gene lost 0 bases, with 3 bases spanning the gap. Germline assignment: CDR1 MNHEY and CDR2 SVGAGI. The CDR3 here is CASSYSISNQPQHF. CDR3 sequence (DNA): TGTGCCAGCAGTTACTCCATTAGCAATCAGCCCCAGCATTTT.

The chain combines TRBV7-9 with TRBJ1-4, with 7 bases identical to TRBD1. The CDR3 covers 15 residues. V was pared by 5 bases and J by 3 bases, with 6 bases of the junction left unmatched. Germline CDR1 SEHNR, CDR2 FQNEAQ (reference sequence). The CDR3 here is CASSTGTASNEKLFF. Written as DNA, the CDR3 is TGTGCCAGCAGCACCGGGACAGCTTCTAATGAAAAACTGTTTTTT.

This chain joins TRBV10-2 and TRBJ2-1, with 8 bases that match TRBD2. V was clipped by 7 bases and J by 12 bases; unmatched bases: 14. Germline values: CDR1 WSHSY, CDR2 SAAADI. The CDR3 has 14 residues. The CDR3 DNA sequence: TGCGCCAGCACCGACGGGGGGGCATTAGTTGGGCAGTTCTTC. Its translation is CASTDGGALVGQFF.

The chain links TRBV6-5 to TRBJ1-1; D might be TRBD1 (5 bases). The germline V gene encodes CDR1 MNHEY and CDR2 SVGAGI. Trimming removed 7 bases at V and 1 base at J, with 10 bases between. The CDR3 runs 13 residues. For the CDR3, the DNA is TGTGCCAGCAAGCCTGGGGCGAACACTGAAGCTTTCTTT. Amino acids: CASKPGANTEAFF.

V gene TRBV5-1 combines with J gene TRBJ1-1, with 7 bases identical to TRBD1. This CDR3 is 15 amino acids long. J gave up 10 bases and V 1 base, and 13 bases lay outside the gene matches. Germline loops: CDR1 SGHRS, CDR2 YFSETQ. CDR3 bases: TGCGCCAGCAGCTTGCTTTTGGGACAGAGGATCATAGCTTTCTTT. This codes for CASSLLLGQRIIAFF.

This CDR3 is CASSLGGGGHEQYF. CDR3 DNA: TGCGCCAGCAGCTTGGGGGGGGGCGGACACGAGCAGTACTTC. V and J are TRBV5-1 and TRBJ2-7, with D possibly TRBD2 on 7 matching bases. This CDR3 region has 14 residues. Trimming shortened V by 0 bases and J by 5 bases, and 12 bases separated the two germline ends. The germline CDR1 and CDR2 sequences are SGHRS and YFSETQ.

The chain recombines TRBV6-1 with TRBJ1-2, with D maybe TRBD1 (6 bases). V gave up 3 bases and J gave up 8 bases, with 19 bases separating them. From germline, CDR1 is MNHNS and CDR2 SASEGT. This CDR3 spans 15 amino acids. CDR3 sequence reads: CASSEPITGRGGYTF. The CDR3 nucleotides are TGTGCCAGCAGTGAGCCAATTACAGGGAGAGGGGGCTACACCTTC.

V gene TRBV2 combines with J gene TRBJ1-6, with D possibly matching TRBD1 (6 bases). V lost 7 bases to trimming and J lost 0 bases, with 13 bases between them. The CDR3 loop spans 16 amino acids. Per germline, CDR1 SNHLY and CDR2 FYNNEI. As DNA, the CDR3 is TGTGCCAGCACCTGGGGAGGGGGCTCCTATAATTCACCCCTCCACTTT. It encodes CASTWGGGSYNSPLHF.